This TCR beta chain is drawn from a study of T-cell reconstitution after alpha-beta-depleted transplantation in children. The V end was cut by 6 bases, the J end by 7 bases, with 13 bases between. Germline CDR1 is MDHEN and CDR2 is SYDVKM. The CDR3 extends over 13 amino acids. Using unique molecular identifiers, the investigators prepared the TCRbeta library. Using its own MiXCR run on the PCR reads, TCRdb lists one record per CDR3 protein. This sample has about 980,000 distinct CDR3 sequences; 25% to 35% occur once, and the top ten carry roughly 30%. This sequence joins TRBV28 and TRBJ1-3; D ambiguous. The sequences come from PBMCs, mostly from graft donor cells, collected 360 days after TCRalphabeta/CD19-depleted stem cell transplant. The receptor was derived from a boy under three years old who had a stem cell transplant for SCID, so the T cells may come from the graft donor. The CDR3 DNA reads as TGTGCCAGCAGCCGCCGATTTTGGAACACCATATATTTT. Residues: CASSRRFWNTIYF. Looking up the rest from reference TRBV28 and TRBJ1-3 gives the full variable domain: DVKVTQSSRYLVKRTGEKVFLECVQDMDHENMFWYRQDPGLGLRLIYFSYDVKMKEKGDIPEGYSVSREKKERFSLILESASTNQTSMYLCASSRRFWNTIYFGEGSWLTVV.